These 30 T cell receptor beta chains were sequenced from one sample in a study of T cells in localized non-small cell lung cancer. Sequenced by immunoSEQ multiplex PCR; TCRdb stores in-frame clones only, minus some. Of about 2,500 clones listed, 21% were seen once; the top ten hold less than 15%. The specimen was lung tumor tissue, collected before any cancer treatment. Receptors originate from a man between 40 and 70 years old with stage I lung adenocarcinoma.

V and J are TRBV30 and TRBJ2-2; maybe TRBD2 (7 bases). CDR1 is GTSNPN, CDR2 SVGIG, per germline (reference sequence). The V end was cut by 5 bases, the J end by 0 bases, with 16 bases between. CDR3 length equals 16 residues. The CDR3 sequence: CAWAGWRGPNTGELFF. CDR3 in DNA: TGTGCCTGGGCGGGTTGGCGGGGGCCGAACACCGGGGAGCTGTTTTTT.

As regards this clone: The same CDR3 arises from other DNA sequences in this sample as well. The rearrangement links TRBV11-3 to TRBJ2-7; no clear D gene. Germline V gives CDR1 SGHNT, CDR2 YENEEA. There are 16 residues in the CDR3. Deletions cut 2 bases from V and 2 bases from J, with 16 bases between. CDR3 protein: CASSLTGGLSPYEQYF. Here the CDR3 DNA reads TGTGCCAGCAGCTTAACGGGTGGGCTTAGCCCCTACGAGCAGTACTTC.

This clone occurred a few times. The chain recombines TRBV6-4 with TRBJ2-1, with 15 bases identical to TRBD2. The germline V gene has CDR1 MRHNA and CDR2 SNTAGT. Trimming cost V 11 bases and J 10 bases; bases outside gene matches: 3. The CDR3 length is 12 residues. The DNA for the CDR3 is TGTGCCGGTGGGACTAGCGGGAGGGAGCAGTTCTTC. Protein product: CAGGTSGREQFF.

The chain couples TRBV30 to TRBJ2-1, with 14 bases aligning to TRBD2. In germline, CDR1 is GTSNPN, CDR2 SVGIG (reference sequence). J gave up 2 bases and V 8 bases, and 5 bases lay outside the gene matches. This CDR3 has 15 amino acids. The CDR3 DNA reads TGTGCCGGACTAGCGGGGGGCCCAACCTACAATGAGCAGTTCTTC. Its protein product is CAGLAGGPTYNEQFF.

Only a few counts were recorded for this clone. The CDR3 region has the DNA TGCGCCAGCAGCCAAGATCTCGGGGCCATTCAGTACTTC. Translation: CASSQDLGAIQYF. J is TRBJ2-4 and V is TRBV23-1, with D tentatively TRBD1 or TRBD2 (5 bases each). TRBV23-1 is an open reading frame, and its role is uncertain. The V end lost 6 bases, the J end lost 9 bases, and 15 bases lay between the germline ends. This CDR3 contains 13 residues.

This clone is termed medium-sized. The CDR3 region has the DNA TGCGCCAGCAGCCAAGATTGGGGGGCGCTTTACGAGCAGTACTTC. Residues: CASSQDWGALYEQYF. J is TRBJ2-7 and V is TRBV4-1, with D perhaps given as TRBD1 or TRBD2 (6 bases each). The ends were cut back, 0 bases at V and 4 bases at J, with 13 bases in the middle. This CDR3 is 15 amino acids long. Germline V CDR1 and CDR2: MGHRA, YSYEKL.

The chain couples TRBV27 to TRBJ2-2; D not certain. Germline CDR1 reads MNHEY; CDR2 reads SMNVEV (reference sequence). V was pared by 3 bases and J by 7 bases, with 6 bases between. The CDR3 sequence is 12 residues long. CDR3 sequence: CASSFQSGELFF. CDR3 nucleotides: TGTGCCAGCAGTTTTCAGAGCGGGGAGCTGTTTTTT.

This clone was counted only a few times. The genes are TRBV11-3 and TRBJ2-1; either TRBD1 or TRBD2 may supply D (5 bases each). Trimming took off 4 bases at V and 3 bases at J, with 19 bases between the two ends. The CDR3 has 17 amino acids. From germline, CDR1 is SGHNT and CDR2 YENEEA. The CDR3 nucleotides are TGTGCCAGCAGCTCGGCCGGGACCAGTGGGTTCTACAATGAGCAGTTCTTC. It translates to CASSSAGTSGFYNEQFF.

A remark on this clone: Other DNA sequences in this specimen translate into the identical CDR3. The chain uses TRBV28 and TRBJ1-3; 7 bases agree with TRBD1. Germline trimming cut 6 bases from V and 2 bases from J; bases unmatched to any gene: 7. Per germline, CDR1 MDHEN and CDR2 SYDVKM. This CDR3 region has 15 residues. In DNA, the CDR3 is TGTGCCAGCAGGTCAGACAGGGTACCTGGAAACACCATATATTTT. This codes for CASRSDRVPGNTIYF.

V and J are TRBV15 and TRBJ2-7; weak D call: TRBD1 (6 bases). The CDR3 totals 15 residues. V was pared by 3 bases and J by 4 bases, with 16 bases between. Germline values: CDR1 LNHNV, CDR2 YYDKDF (reference sequence). The CDR3 DNA follows: TGTGCCACCAGCAGTTCGCCTAGAGGGGGATACGAGCAGTACTTC. Translating gives CATSSSPRGGYEQYF.

This rearrangement joins TRBV18 to TRBJ2-7; the D is unclear. V lost 3 bases and J lost 0, with 9 bases in between. Germline lookup yields CDR1 KGHSH and CDR2 LQKENI. This CDR3 contains 14 residues. In nucleotides, the CDR3 is TGTGCCAGCTCACCCAGCGCAGACTCCTACGAGCAGTACTTC. Translating it yields CASSPSADSYEQYF. The whole variable domain, remainder taken from reference TRBV18 and TRBJ2-7, is NAGVMQNPRHLVRRRGQEARLRCSPMKGHSHVYWYRQLPEEGLKFMVYLQKENIIDESGMPKERFSAEFPKEGPSILRIQQVVRGDSAAYFCASSPSADSYEQYFGPGTRLTVT.

The gene calls are TRBV14 and TRBJ2-1, with 10 bases identical to TRBD2. Per the germline V gene, CDR1 is SGHDN and CDR2 is FVKESK. Trimming took 4 bases from V and 5 from J; bases not matched to a gene: 11. This CDR3 spans 17 amino acids. The CDR3 region is CASSLSKREGVNNEQFF. The DNA for the CDR3 is TGTGCCAGCAGCCTTTCAAAGCGGGAGGGCGTAAACAATGAGCAGTTCTTC. Using reference TRBV14 and TRBJ2-1 for the parts outside the CDR3, the full variable domain is EAGVTQFPSHSVIEKGQTVTLRCDPISGHDNLYWYRRVMGKEIKFLLHFVKESKQDESGMPNNRFLAERTGGTYSTLKVQPAELEDSGVYFCASSLSKREGVNNEQFFGPGTRLTVL.

This clone was observed a handful of times. The CDR3 nucleotides are TGTGCCAGCAGTGGTTCGGGGGTGGCCTATGGCTACACCTTC. This encodes CASSGSGVAYGYTF. The genes are TRBV6-8 and TRBJ1-2; tentative D call: TRBD1 (5 bases). CDR1 MNHGY and CDR2 SAAAGT come from the germline V gene. The length of the CDR3 is 14 residues. Trimming removed 5 bases from V and 4 bases from J, with 14 bases in between.

This clone was detected only a few times. The V call is TRBV28, the J call TRBJ1-2; D is uncertain. CDR1 is MDHEN and CDR2 is SYDVKM in the germline V gene. With 4 bases removed from V and 0 bases from J, the gap between germline ends came to 12 bases. The CDR3 consists of 15 residues. The CDR3 bases are TGTGCCAGCAGTTCCCTGAACCCTGCTAACTATGGCTACACCTTC. The encoded protein is CASSSLNPANYGYTF.

This clone ranks as large (0.1 to 1%). The rearrangement joins TRBV9 to TRBJ2-1; 8 bases map to TRBD1. The V segment lost 5 bases and the J segment 7 bases; nucleotides outside the gene matches: 11. The germline gives CDR1 SGDLS, CDR2 YYNGEE. This CDR3 is built from 15 residues. The CDR3, as DNA: TGTGCCAGCAGTGATGCGACAGGGGTAACGAATGAGCAGTTCTTC. It codes for CASSDATGVTNEQFF.

This clone was observed a handful of times. The chain couples TRBV4-1 to TRBJ2-3; TRBD2 might be the D (5 bases). V dropped 0 bases and J dropped 10 bases, with 8 bases sitting between them. Germline CDR1 is MGHRA and CDR2 is YSYEKL. This CDR3 is built from 12 residues. This CDR3 reads CASSQDRRAQYF. CDR3 coding DNA: TGCGCCAGCAGCCAAGATCGGCGGGCGCAGTATTTT.

The chain joins TRBV11-3 to TRBJ1-5, with D possibly matching TRBD1 (5 bases). Germline V gene data show CDR1 as SGHNT and CDR2 as YENEEA. This CDR3 spans 15 amino acids. V lost 6 bases and J lost 4, with 16 bases in between. The CDR3 bases are TGTGCCAGCAGACCTGCGGGACTGCTGAATCAGCCCCAGCATTTT. Its protein product is CASRPAGLLNQPQHF.

This clone has a handful of counts. The V and J genes are TRBV11-3 and TRBJ1-2, with D possibly matching TRBD1 (6 bases). Per the germline V gene, CDR1 is SGHNT and CDR2 is YENEEA. The CDR3 has 16 residues. V was cut by 5 bases and J by 0 bases, with 16 bases left in between. CDR3 coding DNA: TGTGCCAGCAGCCCGACGAGGGGGGGCGCTAACTATGGCTACACCTTC. Translated: CASSPTRGGANYGYTF. The variable domain in full, completed from reference TRBV11-3 and TRBJ1-2, reads EAGVVQSPRYKIIEKKQPVAFWCNPISGHNTLYWYLQNLGQGPELLIRYENEEAVDDSQLPKDRFSAERLKGVDSTLKIQPAELGDSAVYLCASSPTRGGANYGYTFGSGTRLTVV.

This clone rates as hyperexpanded. The gene calls are TRBV6-8 and TRBJ1-2, with 8 bases fitting TRBD1. The germline V gene encodes CDR1 MNHGY and CDR2 SAAAGT. CDR3 length: 13 residues. J was trimmed by 9 bases and V by 5 bases; bases with no gene match: 8. The DNA of the CDR3 is TGTGCCAGCAGTATGACAGGGGCTAGTAGCTACACCTTC. Its protein product is CASSMTGASSYTF.

The gene calls are TRBV6-8 and TRBJ1-1, with a possible D match to TRBD1 (5 bases). V was shortened by 5 bases and J by 4 bases, with 11 bases between the two germline ends. CDR3 length equals 13 residues. Germline V lookup: CDR1 MNHGY, CDR2 SAAAGT. The CDR3 DNA reads as TGTGCCAGCAGTGCGGGACTCCTCACTGAAGCTTTCTTT. It yields the protein CASSAGLLTEAFF.

As DNA, the CDR3 is TGTGCCAGCAGCCGAGGACGTATTGCCTACGAGCAGTACTTC. Translation: CASSRGRIAYEQYF. The chain joins TRBV14 to TRBJ2-7; D not resolved. The germline V gene has CDR1 SGHDN and CDR2 FVKESK. The CDR3 has 14 residues. V was shortened by 4 bases and J by 2 bases, with 12 bases between the two germline ends.

The J gene is TRBJ2-1, the V gene TRBV28; D unresolved. Per germline, CDR1 MDHEN and CDR2 SYDVKM. CDR3 size: 12 residues. V was pared by 5 bases and J by 7 bases, with 9 bases between. CDR3: CASSGVWNEQFF. The CDR3 bases are TGTGCCAGCAGTGGCGTATGGAATGAGCAGTTCTTC.

This chain uses TRBV1 with TRBJ1-2; TRBD1 is the table's D call, not checked against the DNA. TRBV1 is a known pseudogene. The CDR3 covers 14 residues. Here the CDR3 DNA reads TGCGCCAGCAGCCCCCGGGACAGTGCCTATGGCTACACCTTC. Translated, it gives CASSPRDSAYGYTF.

This chain connects TRBV15 to TRBJ2-1, with D perhaps matching TRBD1 or TRBD2 (5 bases each). CDR1 and CDR2 from the germline V gene are LNHNV and YYDKDF (reference sequence). The CDR3 covers 15 residues. The V end lost 2 bases, the J end lost 6 bases, and 14 bases lay between the germline ends. The CDR3 DNA follows: TGTGCCACCAGCAGATATGGGATCGGGGCCAATGAGCAGTTCTTC. Amino acid sequence: CATSRYGIGANEQFF.

This clone has more than one count but fewer than ten. This rearrangement joins TRBV11-3 to TRBJ2-1; D tentatively fits TRBD1 or TRBD2 (5 bases each). Germline CDR1 is SGHNT and CDR2 is YENEEA. CDR3 length: 14 amino acids. V was shortened by 5 bases and J by 7 bases, with 15 bases between the two germline ends. CDR3 amino acids: CASSVRAWGNEQFF. CDR3 sequence (DNA): TGTGCCAGCAGCGTAAGGGCCTGGGGGAATGAGCAGTTCTTC.

This sequence joins TRBV9 and TRBJ1-5; perhaps TRBD1 as D (6 bases). This CDR3 comprises 14 residues. With 4 bases removed from V and 0 bases from J, the gap between germline ends came to 8 bases. The V gene's germline CDR1 is SGDLS and CDR2 YYNGEE. The CDR3 protein is CASSRGVSNQPQHF. The CDR3 DNA reads as TGTGCCAGCAGCAGGGGGGTTAGCAATCAGCCCCAGCATTTT. The full variable domain, its missing parts supplied by reference TRBV9 and TRBJ1-5, is DSGVTQTPKHLITATGQRVTLRCSPRSGDLSVYWYQQSLDQGLQFLIQYYNGEERAKGNILERFSAQQFPDLHSELNLSSLELGDSALYFCASSRGVSNQPQHFGDGTRLSIL.

Only a few counts were recorded for this clone. The genes are TRBV7-5 and TRBJ2-3; TRBD2 reflects the table's D call only, with no check against the DNA. TRBV7-5 corresponds to a pseudogene. The CDR3 runs 16 residues. The CDR3 protein is CASSRLAGWDTDTQYF. CDR3 bases: TGTGCCAGCAGCCGTTTAGCGGGGTGGGACACAGATACGCAGTATTTT.

In its sample, this clone is medium-sized. V gene TRBV11-3 combines with J gene TRBJ2-3, with D possibly TRBD1 on 5 matching bases. Per germline, CDR1 SGHNT and CDR2 YENEEA. The germline V and J ends were trimmed by 5 bases and 5 bases, with 32 bases remaining between them. This CDR3 is 20 amino acids long. The CDR3: CASSAKRRFQWGPEEDTQYF. Here the CDR3 DNA reads TGTGCCAGCAGCGCAAAGAGGCGTTTCCAGTGGGGCCCCGAAGAAGATACGCAGTATTTT. The whole variable domain, remainder taken from reference TRBV11-3 and TRBJ2-3, is EAGVVQSPRYKIIEKKQPVAFWCNPISGHNTLYWYLQNLGQGPELLIRYENEEAVDDSQLPKDRFSAERLKGVDSTLKIQPAELGDSAVYLCASSAKRRFQWGPEEDTQYFGPGTRLTVL.

The CDR3: CASSLAQGSNIQYF. CDR3 nucleotides: TGTGCCAGCAGCTTGGCCCAGGGGTCAAACATTCAGTACTTC. V is TRBV11-3 and J is TRBJ2-4; D is possibly TRBD1 (6 bases). The V gene's germline CDR1 is SGHNT and CDR2 YENEEA. V lost 3 bases and J lost 6, with 12 bases in between. CDR3 size: 14 residues.

The V gene is TRBV28, the J gene TRBJ2-5; 9 bases match TRBD2. In germline, CDR1 is MDHEN, CDR2 SYDVKM. V was pared by 5 bases and J by 5 bases, with 12 bases of the junction left unmatched. The CDR3 runs 16 residues. The CDR3 region is CASSIPPGLAGETQYF. CDR3 coding DNA: TGTGCCAGCAGTATACCGCCGGGACTAGCTGGTGAGACCCAGTACTTC.